These 27 T cell receptor beta chains originate from one sample sequenced in a study of neurological immune-mediated disorders. TCRdb redid the calling of the 5' RACE reads with MiXCR, one entry per CDR3 protein. The sample shows 65,000 to 90,000 distinct CDR3 sequences, about 9.4% of them seen only once. The specimen was PBMCs. The receptor source for this set is a man aged 35 to 55 in good health.

This clonotype was counted between two and nine times. The rearrangement joins TRBV7-9 to TRBJ1-4; perhaps TRBD1 as D (5 bases). The V end lost 0 bases, the J end lost 5 bases, and 16 bases lay between the germline ends. CDR1 SEHNR and CDR2 FQNEAQ come from the germline V gene (reference sequence). There are 17 residues in the CDR3. In nucleotides, the CDR3 is TGTGCCAGCAGCTTAGCCCGAGGTAGGGGCACCAATGAAAAACTGTTTTTT. Amino acids: CASSLARGRGTNEKLFF. Together with reference TRBV7-9 and TRBJ1-4, the CDR3 gives the full variable domain: DTGVSQNPRHKITKRGQNVTFRCDPISEHNRLYWYRQTLGQGPEFLTYFQNEAQLEKSRLLSDRFSAERPKGSFSTLEIQRTEQGDSAMYLCASSLARGRGTNEKLFFGSGTQLSVL.

This clonotype was observed once. This rearrangement joins TRBV20-1 to TRBJ2-2, with 7 bases aligning to TRBD2. Germline V CDR1 and CDR2: DFQATT, SNEGSKA (reference sequence). The CDR3 has 13 residues. The trim removed 6 bases at V and 4 bases at J, leaving 5 bases unmatched. CDR3 amino acids: CSARGGTTGELFF. The CDR3 region has the DNA TGCAGTGCCCGCGGGGGAACCACCGGGGAGCTGTTTTTT.

In its sample, this clonotype was seen many times. The CDR3 coding sequence is TGTGCCAGCAGTTGGCTGACAGGCAACACAGATACGCAGTATTTT. It translates to CASSWLTGNTDTQYF. J is TRBJ2-3 and V is TRBV28, with D possibly matching TRBD1 (6 bases). Germline V CDR1 and CDR2: MDHEN, SYDVKM. The CDR3 is made up of 15 amino acids. Trimming shortened V by 4 bases and J by 2 bases, and 13 bases separated the two germline ends.

In its sample, this clonotype was seen many times. The chain couples TRBV7-6 to TRBJ2-7; D is possibly TRBD2 (6 bases). The CDR3 sequence is 15 residues long. Germline CDR1 is SGHVS and CDR2 is FNYEAQ. V shed 2 bases and J shed 3 bases, with 14 bases lying between them. The CDR3 sequence is CASSLSDGRNYEQYF. In DNA, the CDR3 is TGTGCCAGCAGCTTAAGTGACGGGAGAAACTACGAGCAGTACTTC.

This clonotype was recorded many times. The CDR3 is CASSLGPQGARTYEQYF. For the CDR3, the DNA is TGCGCCAGCAGCTTGGGGCCACAGGGGGCGAGGACCTACGAGCAGTACTTC. This chain joins TRBV5-1 and TRBJ2-7; 9 bases are a match to TRBD1. V trimming: 0 bases; J trimming: 2 bases; junction bases outside the gene matches: 9. Germline V lookup: CDR1 SGHRS, CDR2 YFSETQ. This CDR3 is 17 amino acids long.

This clonotype was recorded once. The chain uses TRBV5-4 and TRBJ2-5, with a tentative D call TRBD2 (5 bases). This CDR3 comprises 15 residues. Germline CDR1 is SGHNT and CDR2 is YYREEE (reference sequence). Deletions cut 4 bases from V and 3 bases from J, with 16 bases between. In nucleotides, the CDR3 is TGTGCCAGCAGCCTAGAAGGACTCATAAAAGAGACCCAGTACTTC. Protein product: CASSLEGLIKETQYF.

Many counts were recorded for this clonotype. This chain links TRBV7-2 with TRBJ1-3, with TRBD1 identical over 12 bases. J was trimmed by 5 bases and V by 4 bases; bases with no gene match: 3. The CDR3 has 15 residues. Germline CDR1 and CDR2: SGHTA and FQGNSA. The CDR3 sequence: CASSSGTGGRNTIYF. CDR3 sequence (DNA): TGTGCCAGCAGCTCCGGGACAGGGGGCAGAAACACCATATATTTT.

This clonotype was counted many times. This chain joins TRBV28 and TRBJ2-7; D is perhaps TRBD2 (6 bases). Deletions cut 5 bases from V and 3 bases from J, with 17 bases between. Germline CDR1 and CDR2: MDHEN and SYDVKM. The CDR3 totals 15 residues. CDR3 loop: CASSSETAGYYEQYF. CDR3 bases: TGTGCCAGCAGTAGTGAGACGGCGGGATACTACGAGCAGTACTTC.

This clonotype appeared many times. The chain links TRBV18 to TRBJ2-7; D is unresolved. Trimming pared 6 bases from V and 6 bases from J, leaving 12 bases between. Germline CDR1 is KGHSH and CDR2 is LQKENI. This CDR3 is 12 amino acids long. CDR3 coding DNA: TGTGCCAGCTCGCCAGTAATCAGCGAGCAGTACTTC. Translating gives CASSPVISEQYF.

This clonotype has at least ten counts. The V gene is TRBV20-1, the J gene TRBJ2-7, with 7 bases that match TRBD2. CDR1 and CDR2 (germline): DFQATT, SNEGSKA (reference sequence). V lost 5 bases, J lost 3 bases, and 10 bases stayed unmatched. CDR3 size: 14 residues. Here the CDR3 DNA reads TGCAGTGCTCATCAATCCGGACTAGGCTACGAGCAGTACTTC. Its translation is CSAHQSGLGYEQYF.

This clonotype was seen many times. V gene TRBV12-3 or TRBV12-4 combines with J gene TRBJ2-3; 7 bases are shared with TRBD1. The CDR3 is made up of 15 amino acids. Unmatched junction bases numbered 5, after V lost 5 bases and J lost 0 bases. The CDR3 protein is CASSVGQVSTDTQYF. The CDR3 DNA is TGTGCCAGCAGTGTTGGACAGGTCAGCACAGATACGCAGTATTTT.

This clonotype was counted a few times. The rearrangement uses TRBV7-6 and TRBJ2-2; D may match TRBD1 or TRBD2 (6 bases each). V was trimmed by 1 base and J by 5 bases, leaving 11 bases between them. The CDR3 is made up of 15 amino acids. Per the germline V gene, CDR1 is SGHVS and CDR2 is FNYEAQ. This chain's CDR3 is CASSLGGAGTGELFF. In DNA form, the CDR3 reads TGTGCCAGCAGCTTAGGGGGGGCCGGTACCGGGGAGCTGTTTTTT.

Ten or more counts support this clonotype. The gene calls are TRBV5-5 and TRBJ2-2; 9 bases are shared with TRBD2. Germline CDR1 and CDR2: SGHKS and YYEKEE (reference sequence). J gave up 2 bases and V 4 bases, and 6 bases lay outside the gene matches. The CDR3 consists of 16 residues. The CDR3 protein is CASSPGLASNTGELFF. CDR3 coding DNA: TGTGCCAGCAGCCCAGGACTAGCGTCTAACACCGGGGAGCTGTTTTTT.

This clonotype was observed at least ten times. The chain is built from TRBV3-1 and TRBJ1-3; no firm D call. Trimming took 7 bases from V and 8 from J, leaving 15 bases between them. Per germline, CDR1 LGHDT and CDR2 YNNKEL (reference sequence). The CDR3 extends over 13 amino acids. The CDR3 region has the DNA TGTGCCAGCAACGAGAGGAGGTCGGACACCATATATTTT. Encoded protein: CASNERRSDTIYF.

This clonotype appeared a few times. This chain connects TRBV2 to TRBJ1-1; the D gene is possibly TRBD1 (6 bases). The germline CDR1 and CDR2 sequences are SNHLY and FYNNEI. V shed 4 bases and J shed 6 bases, with 15 bases lying between them. The CDR3 consists of 14 residues. The CDR3 bases are TGTGCCAGCAGTGTCGCAACAGGGAGGGCTGAAGCTTTCTTT. Residues: CASSVATGRAEAFF.

This clonotype has ten or more counts. The V call is TRBV28, the J call TRBJ2-7; no reliable D call. The CDR3 contains 13 residues. Germline loops: CDR1 MDHEN, CDR2 SYDVKM. Trimming pared 8 bases from V and 2 bases from J, leaving 13 bases between. The CDR3 reads CASLNSLAYEQYF. CDR3 sequence (DNA): TGTGCCAGCCTAAACAGCCTTGCCTACGAGCAGTACTTC. Looking up the rest from reference TRBV28 and TRBJ2-7 gives the full variable domain: DVKVTQSSRYLVKRTGEKVFLECVQDMDHENMFWYRQDPGLGLRLIYFSYDVKMKEKGDIPEGYSVSREKKERFSLILESASTNQTSMYLCASLNSLAYEQYFGPGTRLTVT.

This clonotype came up many times. This chain links TRBV6-5 with TRBJ1-5; possible D gene TRBD1, 6 bases. Germline V gives CDR1 MNHEY, CDR2 SVGAGI. This CDR3 contains 14 residues. Trimming removed 6 bases from V and 2 bases from J, with 11 bases in between. The CDR3 sequence is CASRSTGGNQPQHF. CDR3 sequence (DNA): TGTGCCAGCAGGTCGACAGGTGGCAATCAGCCCCAGCATTTT.

This clonotype was observed a handful of times. The genes are TRBV5-1 and TRBJ2-7; tentatively, D is TRBD1 or TRBD2 (5 bases each). V was cut by 4 bases and J by 6 bases, with 20 bases left in between. The germline V gene has CDR1 SGHRS and CDR2 YFSETQ. This CDR3 has 15 amino acids. CDR3 DNA: TGCGCCAGCAGCCTTAACTTGGGACCGACCGTCGAGCAGTACTTC. Encoded protein: CASSLNLGPTVEQYF.

V and J are TRBV5-1 and TRBJ2-3, with 9 bases aligning to TRBD2. The CDR3 extends over 14 amino acids. The V segment lost 7 bases and the J segment 6 bases; nucleotides outside the gene matches: 9. Per germline, CDR1 SGHRS and CDR2 YFSETQ. CDR3 nucleotide sequence: TGCGCCAGCGCTGGGACTGCGGGAGGGGATACGCAGTATTTT. Amino acids: CASAGTAGGDTQYF.

This clonotype was counted many times. The genes are TRBV3-1 and TRBJ2-7; 10 positions match TRBD1. The trim removed 4 bases at V and 3 bases at J, leaving 9 bases unmatched. The CDR3 consists of 16 residues. Germline V gene sequence: CDR1 LGHDT, CDR2 YNNKEL (reference sequence). The CDR3 DNA reads as TGTGCCAGCAGCCCCAGAACAGGGACAGGGGTCTACGAGCAGTACTTC. Protein: CASSPRTGTGVYEQYF.

This clonotype was seen many times. This rearrangement joins TRBV7-9 to TRBJ2-7; a possible D gene is TRBD1 (6 bases). This CDR3 contains 16 residues. Germline CDR1 and CDR2: SEHNR and FQNEAQ (reference sequence). V was shortened by 4 bases and J by 7 bases, with 23 bases between the two germline ends. The CDR3 DNA reads as TGTGCCAGCAGCTCATTACCGCTTGGGGACACAACTGAGCAGTACTTC. Translation gives CASSSLPLGDTTEQYF.

A word on this clonotype: A much bigger clone sits one base away, suggesting this may be a read error. The CDR3: CASSSNRGSYNEQFF. In DNA form, the CDR3 reads TGTGCCAGCAGCTCCAACAGGGGATCCTACAATGAGCAGTTCTTC. V gene TRBV7-9 combines with J gene TRBJ2-1; 7 bases line up with TRBD1. This CDR3 is 15 amino acids long. Germline V gene data show CDR1 as SEHNR and CDR2 as FQNEAQ (reference sequence). Trimming at V came to 4 bases and at J to 1 base, leaving 4 bases not matched to a gene.

The CDR3 sequence: CASSYSGRTYEQYF. The CDR3 DNA reads TGTGCCAGCAGTTACTCGGGCAGGACCTACGAGCAGTACTTC. The gene calls are TRBV6-5 and TRBJ2-7; the D is unclear. V lost 0 bases and J lost 2, with 8 bases in between. Germline CDR1 and CDR2: MNHEY and SVGAGI. The CDR3 totals 14 residues.

The chain combines TRBV10-3 with TRBJ2-5; D is undetermined. CDR1 is ENHRY, CDR2 SYGVKD, per germline. With 0 bases removed from V and 5 bases from J, the gap between germline ends came to 7 bases. The CDR3 is 13 residues long. In nucleotides, the CDR3 is TGTGCCATCAGTGAGTCGCCCCAGGAGACCCAGTACTTC. Translation gives CAISESPQETQYF.

This sequence joins TRBV9 and TRBJ2-5; 10 positions match TRBD2. The length of the CDR3 is 15 residues. Germline trimming cut 2 bases from V and 4 bases from J; bases unmatched to any gene: 5. Germline V gene lookup returns CDR1 SGDLS and CDR2 YYNGEE. CDR3 protein: CASSVSGGASETQYF. CDR3 nucleotides: TGTGCCAGCAGCGTGAGCGGGGGGGCGTCAGAGACCCAGTACTTC.

The sample holds many counts of this clonotype. The chain carries TRBV10-2 and TRBJ1-6; 10 nucleotides match TRBD1. Germline CDR1 reads WSHSY; CDR2 reads SAAADI. CDR3 length: 15 residues. After removal of 7 bases from V and 14 bases from J, the junction contained 14 bases not matched to a gene. CDR3 DNA sequence: TGCGCCAGCACATCCGGGACAGGGGTCCTTGGGGCCCTCCACTTT. Its translation: CASTSGTGVLGALHF.

The table lists this clonotype with many counts. The chain recombines TRBV10-3 with TRBJ2-1, with 8 bases identical to TRBD1. Germline loops: CDR1 ENHRY, CDR2 SYGVKD. After removal of 6 bases from V and 4 bases from J, the junction contained 8 bases not matched to a gene. The CDR3 is 15 amino acids. As DNA, the CDR3 is TGTGCCATCAGCTTCAGGGGGCCGGCTTACAATGAGCAGTTCTTC. Its translation is CAISFRGPAYNEQFF.